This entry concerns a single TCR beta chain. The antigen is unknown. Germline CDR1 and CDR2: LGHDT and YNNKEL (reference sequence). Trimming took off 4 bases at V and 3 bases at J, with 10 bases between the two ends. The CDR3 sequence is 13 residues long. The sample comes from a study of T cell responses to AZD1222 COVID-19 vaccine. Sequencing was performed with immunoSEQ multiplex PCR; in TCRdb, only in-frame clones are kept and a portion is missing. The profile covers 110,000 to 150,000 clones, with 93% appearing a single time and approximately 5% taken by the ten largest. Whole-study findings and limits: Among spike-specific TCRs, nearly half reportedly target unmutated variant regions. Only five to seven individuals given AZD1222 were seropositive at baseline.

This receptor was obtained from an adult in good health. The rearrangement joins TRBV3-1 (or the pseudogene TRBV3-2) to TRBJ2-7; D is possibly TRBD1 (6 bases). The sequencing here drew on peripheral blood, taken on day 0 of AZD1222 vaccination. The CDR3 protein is CASSRTVHYEQYF. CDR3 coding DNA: TGTGCCAGCAGCCGGACAGTTCACTACGAGCAGTACTTC.